Sequencing of this TCR beta chain was carried out in a study of CD8+CD57+ T cells in acquired aplastic anemia. V dropped 8 bases and J dropped 5 bases, with 21 bases sitting between them. This CDR3 has 15 amino acids. Germline CDR1 and CDR2: LGHDT and YNNKEL (reference sequence). Using genomic DNA as the template, TCR beta VDJ and CDR3 profiling was carried out. Each CDR3 protein is one row after TCRdb ran MiXCR on the reads. The table includes 150,000 or so distinct CDR3 sequences, 40% to 50% detected once. Flow cytometry had shown expanded CD8+CD57+ cells in the patients chosen for sequencing. The chain links TRBV3-1 to TRBJ2-5; TRBD2 is a possible D gene (5 bases). This sequence originates from a human donor with aplastic anemia. The specimen was sorted CD4+, CD8+, or CD8+CD57+ T cells (not recorded which) from PBMCs. CDR3 residues: CASFVRVPRRETQYF. The CDR3 DNA reads TGTGCCAGCTTTGTGAGGGTGCCCCGTCGGGAGACCCAGTACTTC.